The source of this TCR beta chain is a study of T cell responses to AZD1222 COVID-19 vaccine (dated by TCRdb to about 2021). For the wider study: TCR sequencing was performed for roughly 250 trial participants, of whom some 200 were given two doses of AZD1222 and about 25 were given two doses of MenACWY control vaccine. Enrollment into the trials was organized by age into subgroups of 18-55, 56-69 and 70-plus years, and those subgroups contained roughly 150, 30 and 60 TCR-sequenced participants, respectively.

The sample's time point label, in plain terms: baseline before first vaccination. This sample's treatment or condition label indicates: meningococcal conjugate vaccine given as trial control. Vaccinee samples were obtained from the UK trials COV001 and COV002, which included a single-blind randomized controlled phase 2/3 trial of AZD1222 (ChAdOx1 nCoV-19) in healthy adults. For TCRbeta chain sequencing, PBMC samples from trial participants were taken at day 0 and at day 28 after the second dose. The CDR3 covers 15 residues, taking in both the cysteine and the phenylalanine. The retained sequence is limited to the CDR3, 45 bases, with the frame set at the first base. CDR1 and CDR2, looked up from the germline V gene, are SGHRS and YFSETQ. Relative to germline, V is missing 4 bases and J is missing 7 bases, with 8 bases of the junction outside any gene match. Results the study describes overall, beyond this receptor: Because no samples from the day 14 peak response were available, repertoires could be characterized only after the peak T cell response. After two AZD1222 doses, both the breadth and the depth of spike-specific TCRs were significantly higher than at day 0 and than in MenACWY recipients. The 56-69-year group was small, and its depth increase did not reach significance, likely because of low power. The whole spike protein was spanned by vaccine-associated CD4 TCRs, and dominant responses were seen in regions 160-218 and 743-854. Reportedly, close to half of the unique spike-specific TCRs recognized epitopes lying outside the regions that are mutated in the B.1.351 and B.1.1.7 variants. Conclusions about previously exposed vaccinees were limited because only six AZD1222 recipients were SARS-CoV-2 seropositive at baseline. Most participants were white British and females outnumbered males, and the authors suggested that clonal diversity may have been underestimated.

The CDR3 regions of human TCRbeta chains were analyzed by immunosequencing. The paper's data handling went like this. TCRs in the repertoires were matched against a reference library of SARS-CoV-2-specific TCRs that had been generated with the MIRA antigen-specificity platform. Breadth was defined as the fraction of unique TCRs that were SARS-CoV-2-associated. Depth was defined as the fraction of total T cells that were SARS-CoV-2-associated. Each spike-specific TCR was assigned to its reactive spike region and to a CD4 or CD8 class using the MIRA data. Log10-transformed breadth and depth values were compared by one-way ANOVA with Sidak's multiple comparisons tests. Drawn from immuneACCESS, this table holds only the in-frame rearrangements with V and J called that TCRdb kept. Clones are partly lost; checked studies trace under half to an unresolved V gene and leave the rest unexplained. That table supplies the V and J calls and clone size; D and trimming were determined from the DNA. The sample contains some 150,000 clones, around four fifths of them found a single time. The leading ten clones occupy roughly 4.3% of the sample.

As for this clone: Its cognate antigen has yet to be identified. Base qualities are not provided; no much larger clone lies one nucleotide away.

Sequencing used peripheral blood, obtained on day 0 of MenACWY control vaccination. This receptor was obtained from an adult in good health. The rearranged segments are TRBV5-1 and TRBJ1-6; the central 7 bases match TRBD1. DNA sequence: TGCGCCAGCAGCACCCAGGGGGTTTGGAATTCACCCCTCCACTTT. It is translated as CASSTQGVWNSPLHF.